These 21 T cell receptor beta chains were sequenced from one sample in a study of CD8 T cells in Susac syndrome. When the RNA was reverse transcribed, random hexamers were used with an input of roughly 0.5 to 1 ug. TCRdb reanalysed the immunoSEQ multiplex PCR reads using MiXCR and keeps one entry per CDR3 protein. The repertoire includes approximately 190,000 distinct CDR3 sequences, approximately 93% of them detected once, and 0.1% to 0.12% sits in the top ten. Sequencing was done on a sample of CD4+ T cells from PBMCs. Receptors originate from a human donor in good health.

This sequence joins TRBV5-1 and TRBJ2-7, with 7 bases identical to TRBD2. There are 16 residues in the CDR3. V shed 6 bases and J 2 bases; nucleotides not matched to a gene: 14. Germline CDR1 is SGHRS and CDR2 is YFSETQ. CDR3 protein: CASNQSPGGITYEQYF. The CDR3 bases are TGCGCCAGCAACCAATCACCGGGGGGAATAACCTACGAGCAGTACTTC.

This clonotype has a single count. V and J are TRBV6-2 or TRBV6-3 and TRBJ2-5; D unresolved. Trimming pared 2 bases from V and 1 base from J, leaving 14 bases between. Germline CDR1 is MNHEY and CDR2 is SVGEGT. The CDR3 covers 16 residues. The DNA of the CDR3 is TGTGCCAGCAGTTACCTTCGGAGACCGTCCCAAGAGACCCAGTACTTC. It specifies CASSYLRRPSQETQYF.

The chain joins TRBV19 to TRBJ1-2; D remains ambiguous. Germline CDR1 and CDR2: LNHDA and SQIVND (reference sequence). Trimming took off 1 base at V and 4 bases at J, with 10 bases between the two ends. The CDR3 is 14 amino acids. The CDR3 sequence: CASSIAATLYGYTF. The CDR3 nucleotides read TGTGCCAGTAGTATAGCGGCTACTCTCTATGGCTACACCTTC.

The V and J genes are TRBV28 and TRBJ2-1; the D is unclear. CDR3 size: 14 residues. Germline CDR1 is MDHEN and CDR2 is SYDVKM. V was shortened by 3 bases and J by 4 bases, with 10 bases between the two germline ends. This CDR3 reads CASSFATAYNEQFF. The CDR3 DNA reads TGTGCCAGCAGTTTTGCAACGGCGTACAATGAGCAGTTCTTC.

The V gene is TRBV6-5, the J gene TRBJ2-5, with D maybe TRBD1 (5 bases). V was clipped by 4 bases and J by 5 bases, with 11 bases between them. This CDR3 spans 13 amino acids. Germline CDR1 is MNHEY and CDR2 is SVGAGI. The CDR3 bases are TGTGCCAGCAGTTCTTTCTGGGGCGAGACCCAGTACTTC. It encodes CASSSFWGETQYF.

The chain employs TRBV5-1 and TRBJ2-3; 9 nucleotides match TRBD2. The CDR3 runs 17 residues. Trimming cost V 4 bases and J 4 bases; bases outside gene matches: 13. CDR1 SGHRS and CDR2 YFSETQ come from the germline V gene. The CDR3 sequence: CASSPPGGGGASDTQYF. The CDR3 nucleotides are TGCGCCAGCAGCCCCCCGGGCGGCGGGGGGGCATCAGATACGCAGTATTTT. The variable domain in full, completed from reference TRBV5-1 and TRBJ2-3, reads KAGVTQTPRYLIKTRGQQVTLSCSPISGHRSVSWYQQTPGQGLQFLFEYFSETQRNKGNFPGRFSGRQFSNSRSEMNVSTLELGDSALYLCASSPPGGGGASDTQYFGPGTRLTVL.

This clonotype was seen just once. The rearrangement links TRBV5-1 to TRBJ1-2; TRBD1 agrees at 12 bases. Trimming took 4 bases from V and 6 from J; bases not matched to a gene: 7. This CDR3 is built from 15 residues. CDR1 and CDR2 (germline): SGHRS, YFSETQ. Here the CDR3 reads CASSIGTGGRDGYTF. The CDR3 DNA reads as TGCGCCAGCAGCATCGGGACAGGGGGCAGGGATGGCTACACCTTC. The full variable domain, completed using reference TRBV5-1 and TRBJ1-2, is KAGVTQTPRYLIKTRGQQVTLSCSPISGHRSVSWYQQTPGQGLQFLFEYFSETQRNKGNFPGRFSGRQFSNSRSEMNVSTLELGDSALYLCASSIGTGGRDGYTFGSGTRLTVV.

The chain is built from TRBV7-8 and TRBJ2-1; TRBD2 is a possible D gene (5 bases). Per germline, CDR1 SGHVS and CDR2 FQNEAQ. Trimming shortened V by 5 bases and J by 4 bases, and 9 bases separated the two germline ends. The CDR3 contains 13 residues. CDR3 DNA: TGTGCCAGCAGCCCCCCGGGGTACAATGAGCAGTTCTTC. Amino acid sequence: CASSPPGYNEQFF.

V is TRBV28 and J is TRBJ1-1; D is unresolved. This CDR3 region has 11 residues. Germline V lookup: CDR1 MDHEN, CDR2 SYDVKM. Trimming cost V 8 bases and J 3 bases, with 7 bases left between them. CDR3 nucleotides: TGTGCCAGCCTTGGAGACACTGAAGCTTTCTTT. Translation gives CASLGDTEAFF.

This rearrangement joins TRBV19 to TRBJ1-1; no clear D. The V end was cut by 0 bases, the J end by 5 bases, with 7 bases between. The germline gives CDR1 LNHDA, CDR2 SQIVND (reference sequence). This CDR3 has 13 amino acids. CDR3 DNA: TGTGCCAGTAGTATAGACACCGAGACTGAAGCTTTCTTT. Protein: CASSIDTETEAFF.

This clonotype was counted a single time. The CDR3 region has the DNA TGTGCCAGCAGTTCCAACCCCAGCGGTACGCAGTATTTT. Its protein product is CASSSNPSGTQYF. J is TRBJ2-3 and V is TRBV12-3 or TRBV12-4; D possibly corresponds to TRBD2 (5 bases). The length of the CDR3 is 13 residues. Between the trimmed V and J ends, which lost 4 bases and 8 bases, there was a span of 13 bases.

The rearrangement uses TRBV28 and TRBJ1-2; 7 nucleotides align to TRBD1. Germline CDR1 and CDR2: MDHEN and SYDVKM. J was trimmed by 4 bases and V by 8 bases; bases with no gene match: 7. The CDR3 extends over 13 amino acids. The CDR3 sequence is CASVGQGGYGYTF. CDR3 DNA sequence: TGTGCCAGCGTAGGGCAGGGGGGCTATGGCTACACCTTC.

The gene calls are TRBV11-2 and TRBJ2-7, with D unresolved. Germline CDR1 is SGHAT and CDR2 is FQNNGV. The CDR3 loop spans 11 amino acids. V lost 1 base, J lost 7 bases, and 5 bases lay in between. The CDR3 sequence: CASSLVREQYV. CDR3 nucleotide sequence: TGTGCCAGCAGCTTAGTAAGGGAGCAGTACGTC.

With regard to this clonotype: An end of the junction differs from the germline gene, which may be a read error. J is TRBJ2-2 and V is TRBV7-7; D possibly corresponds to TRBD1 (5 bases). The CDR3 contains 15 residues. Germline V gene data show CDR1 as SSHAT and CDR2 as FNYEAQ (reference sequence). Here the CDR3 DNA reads TGTGCTAGCACAGGTGGGGCCCGAGGCACCGGGGAGCTGTTTTTT. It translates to CASTGGARGTGELFF.

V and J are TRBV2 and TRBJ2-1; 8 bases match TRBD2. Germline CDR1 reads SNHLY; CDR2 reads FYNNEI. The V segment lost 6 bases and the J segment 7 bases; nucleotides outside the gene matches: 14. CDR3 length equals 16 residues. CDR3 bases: TGTGCCAGCAGGAGACTTACTAGCGGAGCCCGTAATGAGCAGTTCTTC. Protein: CASRRLTSGARNEQFF.

CDR3 protein: CASSQDGAGSLPQHF. In DNA form, the CDR3 reads TGCGCCAGCAGCCAAGATGGCGCAGGGTCCCTTCCCCAGCATTTT. The chain has TRBV4-1 and TRBJ1-5, with D tentatively TRBD1 (5 bases). Trimming shortened V by 0 bases and J by 10 bases, and 16 bases separated the two germline ends. This CDR3 is 15 amino acids long. Germline CDR1 is MGHRA and CDR2 is YSYEKL.

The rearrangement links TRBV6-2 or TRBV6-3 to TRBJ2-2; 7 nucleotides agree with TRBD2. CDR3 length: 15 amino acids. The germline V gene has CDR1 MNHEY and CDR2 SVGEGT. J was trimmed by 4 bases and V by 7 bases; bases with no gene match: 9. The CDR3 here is CASTPSGAGTGELFF. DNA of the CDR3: TGTGCCAGCACCCCAAGCGGGGCCGGCACCGGGGAGCTGTTTTTT.

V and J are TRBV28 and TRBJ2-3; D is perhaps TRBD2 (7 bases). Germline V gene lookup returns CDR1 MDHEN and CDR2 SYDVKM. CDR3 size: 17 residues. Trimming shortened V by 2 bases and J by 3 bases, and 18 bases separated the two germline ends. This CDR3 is CASSLGWGRGATDTQYF. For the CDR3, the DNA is TGTGCCAGCAGTTTAGGGTGGGGTCGGGGGGCAACAGATACGCAGTATTTT. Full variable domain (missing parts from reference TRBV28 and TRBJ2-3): DVKVTQSSRYLVKRTGEKVFLECVQDMDHENMFWYRQDPGLGLRLIYFSYDVKMKEKGDIPEGYSVSREKKERFSLILESASTNQTSMYLCASSLGWGRGATDTQYFGPGTRLTVL.

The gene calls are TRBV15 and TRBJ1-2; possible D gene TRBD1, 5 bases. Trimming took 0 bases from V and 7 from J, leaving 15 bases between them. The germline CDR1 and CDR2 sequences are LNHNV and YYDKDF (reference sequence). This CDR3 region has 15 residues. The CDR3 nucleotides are TGTGCCACCAGCAGAGAAGGGTCTGGGGGTATTGGCTACACCTTC. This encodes CATSREGSGGIGYTF. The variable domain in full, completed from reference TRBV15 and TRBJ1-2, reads DAMVIQNPRYQVTQFGKPVTLSCSQTLNHNVMYWYQQKSSQAPKLLFHYYDKDFNNEADTPDNFQSRRPNTSFCFLDIRSPGLGDTAMYLCATSREGSGGIGYTFGSGTRLTVV.

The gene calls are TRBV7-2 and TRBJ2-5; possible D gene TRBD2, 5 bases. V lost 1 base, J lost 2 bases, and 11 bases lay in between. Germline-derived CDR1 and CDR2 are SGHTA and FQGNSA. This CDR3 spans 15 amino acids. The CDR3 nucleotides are TGTGCCAGCAGCTTAGGATTTAGACTACAAGAGACCCAGTACTTC. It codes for CASSLGFRLQETQYF.

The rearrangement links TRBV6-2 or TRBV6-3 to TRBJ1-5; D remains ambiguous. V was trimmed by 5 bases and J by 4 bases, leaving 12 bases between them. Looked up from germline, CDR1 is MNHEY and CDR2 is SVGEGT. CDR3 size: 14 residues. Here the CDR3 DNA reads TGTGCCAGCAGTCCCCCAGGAGCAAATCAGCCCCAGCATTTT. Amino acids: CASSPPGANQPQHF.